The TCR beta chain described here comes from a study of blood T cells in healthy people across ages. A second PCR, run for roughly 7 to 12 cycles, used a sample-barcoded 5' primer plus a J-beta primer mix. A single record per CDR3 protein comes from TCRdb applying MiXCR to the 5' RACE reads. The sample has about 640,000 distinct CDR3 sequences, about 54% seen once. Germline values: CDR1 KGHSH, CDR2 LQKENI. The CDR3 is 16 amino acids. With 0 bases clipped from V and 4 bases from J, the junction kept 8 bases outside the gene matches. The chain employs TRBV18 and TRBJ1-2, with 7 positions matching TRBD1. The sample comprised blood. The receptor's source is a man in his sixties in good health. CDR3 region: CASSPPGTGVSYGYTF. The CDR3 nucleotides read TGTGCCAGCTCACCACCGGGAACAGGGGTCTCCTATGGCTACACCTTC.